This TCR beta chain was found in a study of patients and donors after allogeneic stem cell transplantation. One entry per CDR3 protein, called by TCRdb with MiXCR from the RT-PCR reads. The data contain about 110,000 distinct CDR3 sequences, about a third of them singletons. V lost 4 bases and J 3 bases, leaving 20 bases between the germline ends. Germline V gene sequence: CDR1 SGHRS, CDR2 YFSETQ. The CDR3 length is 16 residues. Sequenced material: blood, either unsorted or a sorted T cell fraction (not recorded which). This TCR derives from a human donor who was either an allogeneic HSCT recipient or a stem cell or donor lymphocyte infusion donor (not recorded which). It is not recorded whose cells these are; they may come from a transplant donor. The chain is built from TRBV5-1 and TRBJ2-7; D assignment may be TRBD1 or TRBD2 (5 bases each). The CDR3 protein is CASSLSVGTSSYEQYF. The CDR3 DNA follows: TGCGCCAGCAGCCTTAGTGTTGGGACCTCCAGCTACGAGCAGTACTTC.